Listed below are T cell receptor beta chains from one sample, sequenced in a study of blood T cell repertoires in COVID-19. Here immunoSEQ multiplex PCR was the method, and the copy in TCRdb shows in-frame clones only, minus some. The sample has 200,000 or so clones; less than 90% are singletons. Material: peripheral blood. All receptors come from a man aged 65 to 85 with active or convalescent COVID-19. CDR3s include the opening cysteine and the closing phenylalanine or tryptophan. The D gene is left open where the match is weak. Rows give clone size only sometimes, using once, few, many, or a class for an expanded clone.

- | TRBJ2-5 | TRBD1 | TRBV15 | TGTGCCACCAGCAGAGAAGGGGGCCTAGAGACCCAGTACTTC | CATSREGGLETQYF
- | TRBJ1-4 | TRBD1 | TRBV19 | TGTGCCAGTAGTAGCGACAGGGTTTTTGAAAAACTGTTTTTT | CASSSDRVFEKLFF
- | TRBJ2-3 | TRBD2 | TRBV5-5 | TGTGCCAGCAGCTGGGGACTAGCGGGAGATACGCAGTATTTT | CASSWGLAGDTQYF
once | TRBJ2-2 | - | TRBV20-1 | TGCAGTGCTAGCCGGACCGGGGAGCTGTTTTTT | CSASRTGELFF
- | TRBJ2-7 | TRBD1 | TRBV10-3 | TGTGCCATCAGAAGAGGACAGGGGCGCTCCTACGAGCAGTACTTC | CAIRRGQGRSYEQYF
once | TRBJ2-3 | TRBD2 | TRBV5-1 | TGCGCCAGCAGCTCGACTAGCGGGCTAGATACGCAGTATTTT | CASSSTSGLDTQYF
- | TRBJ1-2 | - | TRBV19 | TGTGCCAGTGGACCAGGGGCGGGACTAGACTATGGCTACACCTTC | CASGPGAGLDYGYTF
- | TRBJ1-2 | TRBD1 | TRBV7-8 | TGTGCCAGCAGCTTTCAACAGGGGGCCTATGGCTACACCTTC | CASSFQQGAYGYTF
- | TRBJ1-6 | TRBD1 | TRBV10-3 | TGTGCCATCGGTGCCGGGACAGACAATTCACCCCTCCACTTT | CAIGAGTDNSPLHF
- | TRBJ1-3 | - | TRBV2 | TGTGCCAGCAGCATGGTAGGGGGCTCTGGAAACACCATATATTTT | CASSMVGGSGNTIYF
few | TRBJ2-7 | - | TRBV9 | TGTGCCAGCAGCGTAGTCTCGGCCATGTACGAGGCGACAGGACCGTACTACGAGCAGTACTTC | CASSVVSAMYEATGPYYEQYF
- | TRBJ1-4 | - | TRBV2 | TGTGCCTCATTCAGGGTAGATGAAAAACTGTTTTTT | CASFRVDEKLFF
once | TRBJ2-3 | TRBD2 | TRBV6-5 | TGTGCCAGCAGTTACGGACTAGCGGGGGCATTGGATACGCAGTATTTT | CASSYGLAGALDTQYF
- | TRBJ2-6 | TRBD1 | TRBV6-5 | TGTGCCAGCCGCAGGGGGTTTGGGGCCAACGTCCTGACTTTC | CASRRGFGANVLTF
- | TRBJ2-3 | TRBD2 | TRBV10-3 | TGTGCCATCACAATGACTAGCCAGGATACGCAGTATTTT | CAITMTSQDTQYF
- | TRBJ2-4 | - | TRBV9 | TGTGCCAGCAGCGTAGGGACAGAGGTTGAGGCCAAAAACATTCAGTACTTC | CASSVGTEVEAKNIQYF
once | TRBJ2-2 | - | TRBV20-1 | TGCAGTGCTAGTCCCAGAAACACCGGGGAGCTGTTTTTT | CSASPRNTGELFF
- | TRBJ2-3 | - | TRBV9 | TGTGCCAGCAGCCTTGGACTTGATACGCAGTATTTT | CASSLGLDTQYF
- | TRBJ1-5 | - | TRBV28 | TGTGCCAGCAGTTTCCTGAGCGGGGTTGAGCAGCCCCAGCATTTT | CASSFLSGVEQPQHF
- | TRBJ2-1 | TRBD2 | TRBV29-1 | TGCAGCGTTCAAACCTCTAGCGGGAGGGCCAACAATGAGCAGTTCTTC | CSVQTSSGRANNEQFF
- | TRBJ2-3 | - | TRBV4-3 | TGCGCCAGCAGCCAAGATCGAGGCGGCACAGATACGCAGTATTTT | CASSQDRGGTDTQYF
- | TRBJ2-7 | TRBD2 | TRBV4-3 | TGCGCCAGCAGCCCTGGACTAGCGGGAGAAACTTGGCTCTTCCCGCAGTACTTC | CASSPGLAGETWLFPQYF
- | TRBJ2-2 | TRBD1 | TRBV11-2 | TGTGCCAGCAGCTTCCGGCCCGGGACAGCATACACCGGGGAGCTGTTTTTT | CASSFRPGTAYTGELFF
- | TRBJ2-7 | - | TRBV6-1 | TGTGCCAGCAGTGAAGTCAGAAGCTCCTACGAGCAGTACTTC | CASSEVRSSYEQYF
- | TRBJ2-3 | - | TRBV5-1 | TGCGCCAGCAGCTCGGACGCGGCGGGAACAGATACGCAGTATTTT | CASSSDAAGTDTQYF
- | TRBJ2-3 | TRBD2 | TRBV11-2 | TGTGCCAGCAGCTCCGGGGGGGTTTATGGAGATACGCAGTATTTT | CASSSGGVYGDTQYF
- | TRBJ1-1 | - | TRBV9 | TGTGCCAGCAGCTTCCGGGGGACGGGGAACACTGAAGCTTTCTTT | CASSFRGTGNTEAFF
once | TRBJ1-2 | TRBD1 | TRBV6-1 | TGTGCCAGCAGTGAAAGGACAGGGGATGGCTACACCTTC | CASSERTGDGYTF
- | TRBJ2-2 | - | TRBV6-5 | TGTGCCCTGTCGCGCAACACCGGGGAGCTGTTTTTT | CALSRNTGELFF
- | TRBJ1-2 | - | TRBV28 | TGTGCCAGCAGTCCTACAGGGATCGCTAACTATGGCTACACCTTC | CASSPTGIANYGYTF
- | TRBJ1-2 | - | TRBV29-1 | TGCAGCGTGACAACTGACGGCAGCCGGCCCGGCTACACCTTC | CSVTTDGSRPGYTF
- | TRBJ2-5 | - | TRBV5-1 | TGCGCCAGCAGCTTGGAGGAGTCGGAGACCCAGTACTTC | CASSLEESETQYF
- | TRBJ2-7 | - | TRBV5-1 | TGCGCCAGCAGCTTGGTTGGTAGCGGCTCCTACGAGCAGTACTTC | CASSLVGSGSYEQYF
- | TRBJ2-3 | TRBD1 | TRBV12-3/TRBV12-4 | TGTGCCAGCGGGGACAGGAGCACAGATACGCAGTATTTT | CASGDRSTDTQYF
- | TRBJ2-1 | - | TRBV2 | TGTGCCAGCAGTACTCAAGCGGGTTACTACAATGAGCAGTTCTTC | CASSTQAGYYNEQFF
- | TRBJ1-1 | - | TRBV19 | TGTGCCAGTAGTATGGGGACCTCGTCCGGGGGAGCTTTCTTT | CASSMGTSSGGAFF
- | TRBJ1-4 | TRBD1 | TRBV6-5 | TGTGCCAGCAAAAACAGGGGTCGGGGTGAAAAACTGTTTTTT | CASKNRGRGEKLFF
- | TRBJ1-1 | - | TRBV30 | TGTGCCTGGAGTACGTGGGGACTTAAGGCAGGCGGAAATGAAGCTTTCTTT | CAWSTWGLKAGGNEAFF
- | TRBJ2-1 | TRBD2 | TRBV4-3 | TGCGCCAGCAGCCCCATAGGGGGAGCGGGGGGGATGTTGTTCTTC | CASSPIGGAGGMLFF
- | TRBJ1-5 | - | TRBV15 | TGTGCCACCAGCAGCCAAGCTCGCAGGGCAGATCAGCCCCAGCATTTT | CATSSQARRADQPQHF
few | TRBJ1-1 | - | TRBV28 | TGTGCCAGCAGTTTAGGAGGGAGTGGCAGGGAGGCCACTGAAGCTTTCTTT | CASSLGGSGREATEAFF
- | TRBJ1-2 | - | TRBV5-5 | TGTGCCAGCAGCTTGGGATCAGGGCCTTATGGCTACACCTTC | CASSLGSGPYGYTF
- | TRBJ2-7 | TRBD1 | TRBV19 | TGTGCCAGTAGTATGAGACAGGGTCACCACTACGAGCAGTACTTC | CASSMRQGHHYEQYF
- | TRBJ1-2 | TRBD1 | TRBV19 | TGTGCCAGTAGCCAATCGAGGACAGGGACCTATGGCTACACCTTC | CASSQSRTGTYGYTF
- | TRBJ1-1 | - | TRBV5-4 | TGTGCCAGCAGCTTGGCCGGGGCGGGGAGTGAAGCTTTCTTT | CASSLAGAGSEAFF